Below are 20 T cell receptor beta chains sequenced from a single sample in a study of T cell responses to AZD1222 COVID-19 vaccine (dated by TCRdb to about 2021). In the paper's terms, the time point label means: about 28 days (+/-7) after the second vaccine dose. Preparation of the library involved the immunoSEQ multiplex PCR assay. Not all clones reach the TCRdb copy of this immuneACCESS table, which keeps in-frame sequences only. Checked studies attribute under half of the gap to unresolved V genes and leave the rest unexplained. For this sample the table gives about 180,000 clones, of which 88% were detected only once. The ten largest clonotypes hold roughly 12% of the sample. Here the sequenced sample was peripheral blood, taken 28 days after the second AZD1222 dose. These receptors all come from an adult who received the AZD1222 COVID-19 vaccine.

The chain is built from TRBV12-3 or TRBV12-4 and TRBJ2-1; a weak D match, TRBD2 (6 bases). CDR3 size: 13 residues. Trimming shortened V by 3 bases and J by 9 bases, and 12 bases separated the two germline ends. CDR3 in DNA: TGTGCCAGCAGTTTTACCGGGCGGGGTGAGCAGTTCTTC. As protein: CASSFTGRGEQFF.

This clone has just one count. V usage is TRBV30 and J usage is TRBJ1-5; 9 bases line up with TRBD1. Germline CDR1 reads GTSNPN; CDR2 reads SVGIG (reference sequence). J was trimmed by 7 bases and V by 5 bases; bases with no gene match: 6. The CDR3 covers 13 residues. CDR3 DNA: TGTGCCTGGGGGGGGACAGGGCGGCAGCCCCAGCATTTT. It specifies CAWGGTGRQPQHF.

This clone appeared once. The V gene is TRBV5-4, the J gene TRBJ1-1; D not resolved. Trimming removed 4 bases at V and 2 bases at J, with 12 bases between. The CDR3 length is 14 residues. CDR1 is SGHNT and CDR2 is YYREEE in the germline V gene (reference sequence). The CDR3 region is CASSPWRPNTEAFF. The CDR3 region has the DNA TGTGCCAGCAGCCCTTGGCGGCCTAACACTGAAGCTTTCTTT.

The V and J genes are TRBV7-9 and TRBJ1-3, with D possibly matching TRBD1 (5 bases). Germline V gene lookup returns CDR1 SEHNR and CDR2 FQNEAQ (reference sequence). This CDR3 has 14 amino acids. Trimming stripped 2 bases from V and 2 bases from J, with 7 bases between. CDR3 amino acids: CASSLKGAGNTIYF. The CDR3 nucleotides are TGTGCCAGCAGCTTAAAAGGGGCTGGAAACACCATATATTTT.

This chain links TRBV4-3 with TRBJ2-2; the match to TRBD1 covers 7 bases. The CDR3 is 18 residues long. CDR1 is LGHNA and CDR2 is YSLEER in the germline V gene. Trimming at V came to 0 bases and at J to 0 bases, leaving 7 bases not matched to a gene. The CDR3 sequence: CASSQEPGQSANTGELFF. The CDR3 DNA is TGCGCCAGCAGCCAAGAGCCGGGACAGTCAGCGAACACCGGGGAGCTGTTTTTT.

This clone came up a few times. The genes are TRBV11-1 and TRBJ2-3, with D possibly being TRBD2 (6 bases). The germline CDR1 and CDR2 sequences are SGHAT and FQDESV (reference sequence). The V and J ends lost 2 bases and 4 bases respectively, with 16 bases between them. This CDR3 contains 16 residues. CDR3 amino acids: CASSLTRLVGPDTQYF. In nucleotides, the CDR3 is TGTGCCAGCAGCTTAACTCGACTAGTAGGCCCAGATACGCAGTATTTT. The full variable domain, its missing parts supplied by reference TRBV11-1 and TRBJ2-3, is EAEVAQSPRYKITEKSQAVAFWCDPISGHATLYWYRQILGQGPELLVQFQDESVVDDSQLPKDRFSAERLKGVDSTLKIQPAELGDSAMYLCASSLTRLVGPDTQYFGPGTRLTVL.

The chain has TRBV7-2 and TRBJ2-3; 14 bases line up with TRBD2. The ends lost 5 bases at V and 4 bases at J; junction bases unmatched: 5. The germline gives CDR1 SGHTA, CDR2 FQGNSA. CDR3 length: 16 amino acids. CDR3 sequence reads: CASSSGTSGGADTQYF. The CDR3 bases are TGTGCCAGCAGCAGTGGGACTAGCGGGGGCGCAGATACGCAGTATTTT.

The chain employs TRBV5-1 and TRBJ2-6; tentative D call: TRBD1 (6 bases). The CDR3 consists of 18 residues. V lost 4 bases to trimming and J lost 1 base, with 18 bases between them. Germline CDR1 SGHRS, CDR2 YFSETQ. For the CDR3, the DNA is TGCGCCAGCAGCCTACAGGGAGACCTAATATCTGGGGCCAACGTCCTGACTTTC. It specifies CASSLQGDLISGANVLTF.

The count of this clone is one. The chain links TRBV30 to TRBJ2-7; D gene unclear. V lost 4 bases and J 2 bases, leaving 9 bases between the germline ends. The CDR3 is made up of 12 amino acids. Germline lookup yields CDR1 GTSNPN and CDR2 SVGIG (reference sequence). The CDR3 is CAWMNLAYEQYF. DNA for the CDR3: TGTGCCTGGATGAACCTTGCCTACGAGCAGTACTTC.

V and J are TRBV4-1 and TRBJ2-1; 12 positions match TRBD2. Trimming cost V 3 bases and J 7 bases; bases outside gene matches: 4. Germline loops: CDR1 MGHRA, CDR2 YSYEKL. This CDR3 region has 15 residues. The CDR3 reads CASSQGLAGRNEQFF. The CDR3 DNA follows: TGCGCCAGCAGCCAGGGACTAGCGGGTCGAAATGAGCAGTTCTTC.

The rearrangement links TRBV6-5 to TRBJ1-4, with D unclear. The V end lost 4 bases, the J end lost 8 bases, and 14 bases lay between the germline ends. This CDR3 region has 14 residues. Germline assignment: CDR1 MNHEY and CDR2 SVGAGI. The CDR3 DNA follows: TGTGCCAGCAGTTTGGTCTTTCCCGCAGAAAAACTGTTTTTT. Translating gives CASSLVFPAEKLFF.

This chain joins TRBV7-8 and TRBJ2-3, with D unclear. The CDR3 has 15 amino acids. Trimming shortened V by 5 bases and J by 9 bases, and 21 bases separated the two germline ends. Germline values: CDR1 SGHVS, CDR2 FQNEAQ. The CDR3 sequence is CASSPKSRSTTTQYF. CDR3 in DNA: TGTGCCAGCAGCCCTAAGTCCCGGAGTACCACGACGCAGTATTTT.

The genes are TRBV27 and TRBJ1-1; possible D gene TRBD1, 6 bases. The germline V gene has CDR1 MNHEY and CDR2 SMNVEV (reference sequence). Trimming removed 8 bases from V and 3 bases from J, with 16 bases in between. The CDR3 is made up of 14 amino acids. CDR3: CASRIQGEDTEAFF. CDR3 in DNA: TGTGCCAGCCGTATACAGGGCGAGGACACTGAAGCTTTCTTT.

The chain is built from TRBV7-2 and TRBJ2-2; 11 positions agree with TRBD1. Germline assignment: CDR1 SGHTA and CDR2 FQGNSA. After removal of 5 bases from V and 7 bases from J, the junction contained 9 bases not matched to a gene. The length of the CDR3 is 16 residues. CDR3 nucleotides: TGTGCCAGCAGCCTTGGACAGGGGGCTCTTGGCGGGGAGCTGTTTTTT. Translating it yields CASSLGQGALGGELFF.

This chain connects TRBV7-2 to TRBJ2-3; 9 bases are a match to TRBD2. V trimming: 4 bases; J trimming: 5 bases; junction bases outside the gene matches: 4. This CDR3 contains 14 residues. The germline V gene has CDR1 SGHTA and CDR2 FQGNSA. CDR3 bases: TGTGCCAGCAGCTGGGGACTAGCTGGAGATACGCAGTATTTT. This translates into CASSWGLAGDTQYF.

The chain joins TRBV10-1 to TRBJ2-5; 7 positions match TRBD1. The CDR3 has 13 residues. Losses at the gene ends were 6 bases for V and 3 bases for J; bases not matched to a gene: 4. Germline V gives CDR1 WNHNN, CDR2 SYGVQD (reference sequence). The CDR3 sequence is CASSEGAEETQYF. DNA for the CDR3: TGCGCCAGCAGCGAGGGGGCTGAAGAGACCCAGTACTTC.

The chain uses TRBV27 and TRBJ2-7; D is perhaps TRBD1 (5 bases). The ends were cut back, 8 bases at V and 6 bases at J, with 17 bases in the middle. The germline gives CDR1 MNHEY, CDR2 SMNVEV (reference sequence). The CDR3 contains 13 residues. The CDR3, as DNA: TGTGCCAGCGGTTGGACACGTCTTTCCGAGCAGTACTTC. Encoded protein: CASGWTRLSEQYF.

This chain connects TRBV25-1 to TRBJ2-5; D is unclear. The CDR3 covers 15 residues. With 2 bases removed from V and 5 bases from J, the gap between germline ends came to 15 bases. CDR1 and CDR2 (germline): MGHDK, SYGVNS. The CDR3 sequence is CASSESRQAVETQYF. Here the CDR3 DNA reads TGTGCCAGCAGTGAAAGTCGGCAGGCCGTGGAGACCCAGTACTTC.

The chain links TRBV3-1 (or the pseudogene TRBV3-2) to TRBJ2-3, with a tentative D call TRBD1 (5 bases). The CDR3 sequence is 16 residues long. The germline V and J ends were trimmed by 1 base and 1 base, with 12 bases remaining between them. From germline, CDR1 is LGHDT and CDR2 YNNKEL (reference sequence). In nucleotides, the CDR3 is TGTGCCAGCAGCCAAGGGGTAGGGGCCGGCACAGATACGCAGTATTTT. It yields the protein CASSQGVGAGTDTQYF.

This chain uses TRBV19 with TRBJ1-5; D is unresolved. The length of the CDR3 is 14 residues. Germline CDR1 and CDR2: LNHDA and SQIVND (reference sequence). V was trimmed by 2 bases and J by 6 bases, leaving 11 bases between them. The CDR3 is CASSISRDRQPQHF. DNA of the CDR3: TGTGCCAGTAGTATATCTAGGGATCGTCAGCCCCAGCATTTT.